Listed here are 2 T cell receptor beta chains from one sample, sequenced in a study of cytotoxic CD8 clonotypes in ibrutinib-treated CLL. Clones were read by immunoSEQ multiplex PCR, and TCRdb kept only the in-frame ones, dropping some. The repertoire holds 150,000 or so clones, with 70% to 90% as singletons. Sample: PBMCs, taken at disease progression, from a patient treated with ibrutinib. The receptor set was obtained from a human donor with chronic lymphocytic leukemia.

The CDR3 protein is CASSVGTTSAYGYTF. The CDR3 DNA reads TGTGCCAGCAGCGTGGGGACCACCTCCGCCTATGGCTACACCTTC. This chain connects TRBV9 to TRBJ1-2; tentative D call: TRBD1 (5 bases). V lost 2 bases to trimming and J lost 4 bases, with 15 bases between them. Germline CDR1 and CDR2: SGDLS and YYNGEE. CDR3 length: 15 residues.

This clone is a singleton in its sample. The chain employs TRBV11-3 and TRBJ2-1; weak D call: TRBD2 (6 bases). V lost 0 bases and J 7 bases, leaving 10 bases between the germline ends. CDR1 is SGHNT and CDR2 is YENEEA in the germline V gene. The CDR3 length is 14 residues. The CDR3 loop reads CASSLEGLRNEQFF. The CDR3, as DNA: TGTGCCAGCAGCTTAGAGGGACTTCGGAATGAGCAGTTCTTC.